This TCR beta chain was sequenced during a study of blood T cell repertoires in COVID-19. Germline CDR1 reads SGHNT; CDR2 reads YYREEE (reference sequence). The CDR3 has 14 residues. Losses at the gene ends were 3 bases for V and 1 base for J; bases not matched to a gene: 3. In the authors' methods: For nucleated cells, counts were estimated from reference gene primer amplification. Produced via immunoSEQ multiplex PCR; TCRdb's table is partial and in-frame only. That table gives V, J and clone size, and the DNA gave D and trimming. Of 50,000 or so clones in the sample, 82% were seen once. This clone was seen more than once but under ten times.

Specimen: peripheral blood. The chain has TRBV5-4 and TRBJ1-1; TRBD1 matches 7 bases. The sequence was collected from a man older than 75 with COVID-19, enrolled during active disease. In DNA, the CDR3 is TGTGCCAGCAGCTGGGGACAGCAGAACACTGAAGCTTTCTTT. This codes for CASSWGQQNTEAFF.